This is a list of T cell receptor beta chains from one sample in a study of T cell repertoires in cytomegalovirus infection. From the reads, TCRdb called clonotypes with MiXCR, one entry per CDR3 protein. The table records 80,000 or so distinct CDR3 sequences, roughly a quarter of them present only once. No cognate antigen is known for these TCRs. Sequences were derived from CD8+ T cells from cultured PBMCs, sampled from culture after CMV antigen stimulation. Every receptor here comes from a human donor in good health (CMV status not recorded). Some clones in this sample may be carry-over from other donors' samples. Each CDR3 is given with its conserved first and last residue. Fields, in order: D gene, V gene, J gene, clone size, CDR3 DNA, CDR3 protein. A D gene is named only where the DNA matches it firmly. Where a row states a size, it is once, few, many or the class of an expanded clone; other rows omit it.

D gene: .
V gene: TRBV20-1
J gene: TRBJ1-1
clone size: few
CDR3 DNA: TGCAGTGCGGACCGCGGGAACCTGGGGACTGAAGCTTTCTTT
CDR3 protein: CSADRGNLGTEAFF

D gene: .
V gene: TRBV30
J gene: TRBJ1-1
clone size: few
CDR3 DNA: TGTGCCTGGATACAGTTCCCCACTGAAGCTTTCTTT
CDR3 protein: CAWIQFPTEAFF

D gene: .
V gene: TRBV11-2
J gene: TRBJ2-7
clone size: many
CDR3 DNA: TGTGCCAGCAGCTCAAACACAGGGTCCCACTACGAGCAGTACTTC
CDR3 protein: CASSSNTGSHYEQYF

D gene: .
V gene: TRBV12-3/TRBV12-4
J gene: TRBJ1-2
clone size: few
CDR3 DNA: TGTGCCAGCACCTTCGGTGGAGGGATGTATGGCTACACCTTC
CDR3 protein: CASTFGGGMYGYTF

D gene: .
V gene: TRBV30
J gene: TRBJ2-3
clone size: .
CDR3 DNA: TGTGCCTGGAGTACCAGGGGGGGACTCACAGATACGCAGTATTTT
CDR3 protein: CAWSTRGGLTDTQYF

D gene: TRBD1
V gene: TRBV7-4
J gene: TRBJ1-2
clone size: few
CDR3 DNA: TGTGCCAGCAGCTTGGGGACAGGGGGCGCCTATGGCTACACCTTC
CDR3 protein: CASSLGTGGAYGYTF

D gene: .
V gene: TRBV5-8
J gene: TRBJ2-1
clone size: few
CDR3 DNA: TGTGCCAGCAGCAATATACGGGGCCCGGCTAATGAGCAGTTCTTC
CDR3 protein: CASSNIRGPANEQFF

D gene: TRBD2
V gene: TRBV4-2
J gene: TRBJ2-3
clone size: many
CDR3 DNA: TGTGCCAGCAGCCAAGGGGGCCAGCGGGGGCACACAGATACGCAGTATTTT
CDR3 protein: CASSQGGQRGHTDTQYF

D gene: .
V gene: TRBV7-2
J gene: TRBJ1-2
clone size: many
CDR3 DNA: TGTGCCAGCAGCTTAGCGGTTGCGAACTATGGCTACACCTTC
CDR3 protein: CASSLAVANYGYTF

D gene: .
V gene: TRBV6-5
J gene: TRBJ2-1
clone size: few
CDR3 DNA: TGTGCCAGCAGTTACTCACAGGGTTGGGACGATGAGCAGTTCTTC
CDR3 protein: CASSYSQGWDDEQFF

D gene: TRBD2
V gene: TRBV4-1
J gene: TRBJ2-7
clone size: many
CDR3 DNA: TGCGCCAGCAGCCAAGAGAAACTAGCGGGAGGGTACGAGCAGTACTTC
CDR3 protein: CASSQEKLAGGYEQYF

D gene: TRBD1
V gene: TRBV30
J gene: TRBJ1-1
clone size: .
CDR3 DNA: TGTGCCTGGGAACAGGGGGTGAACACTGAAGCTTTCTTT
CDR3 protein: CAWEQGVNTEAFF

D gene: TRBD2
V gene: TRBV7-8
J gene: TRBJ2-5
clone size: many
CDR3 DNA: TGTGCCAGCATCAACCTCGGGGTTAGCGGGTTGGGGGAGACCCAGTACTTC
CDR3 protein: CASINLGVSGLGETQYF